Below, 6 T cell receptor beta chains from the same sample are listed, as sequenced in a study of blood T cell repertoires in COVID-19 (TCRdb year 2020). The library was prepared using the immunoSEQ multiplex PCR assay. TCRdb obtained this table from immuneACCESS and retained in-frame rearrangements with V and J assigned. These tables miss some clones; where compared with another copy, unresolved V genes account for less than half of the shortfall, and the remainder is unexplained. Recorded for this sample are roughly 340,000 clones; roughly nine tenths of them occurred a single time. Around 3% of the sample goes to the ten largest clones. The sequenced sample was peripheral blood. These receptors were obtained from a woman under 40 with COVID-19, enrolled during active disease.

V is TRBV10-2 and J is TRBJ2-3; TRBD1 is a possible D gene (5 bases). V was clipped by 6 bases and J by 4 bases, with 17 bases between them. Germline V gives CDR1 WSHSY, CDR2 SAAADI. CDR3 length: 15 residues. The CDR3: CASSVRGSRADTQYF. The CDR3 region has the DNA TGCGCCAGCAGCGTTAGGGGTAGTCGCGCAGATACGCAGTATTTT.

The gene calls are TRBV10-1 and TRBJ1-4, with no clear D. Between the trimmed V and J ends, which lost 5 bases and 8 bases, there was a span of 15 bases. This CDR3 contains 14 residues. Germline V gene data show CDR1 as WNHNN and CDR2 as SYGVQD (reference sequence). The CDR3 DNA is TGCGCCAGCAGTTCCAGGTCTTTTGGAGAAAAACTGTTTTTT. It is translated as CASSSRSFGEKLFF.

The rearrangement joins TRBV9 to TRBJ2-3; TRBD1 matches 10 bases. CDR1 SGDLS and CDR2 YYNGEE come from the germline V gene. V was clipped by 3 bases and J by 3 bases; unmatched bases: 10. The CDR3 is 17 residues long. The CDR3 here is CASSADRGQLVTDTQYF. DNA for the CDR3: TGTGCCAGCAGCGCCGACAGGGGGCAACTGGTGACAGATACGCAGTATTTT.

The rearrangement links TRBV18 to TRBJ1-1; 7 bases agree with TRBD1. The CDR3 is 12 amino acids. J was trimmed by 8 bases and V by 3 bases; bases with no gene match: 3. The germline V gene encodes CDR1 KGHSH and CDR2 LQKENI. CDR3: CASSPPRGEAFF. In nucleotides, the CDR3 is TGTGCCAGCTCACCTCCCAGGGGGGAAGCTTTCTTT.

The count of this clone is one. This chain joins TRBV19 and TRBJ2-7; D unclear. Trimming removed 1 base at V and 3 bases at J, with 7 bases between. Germline CDR1 and CDR2: LNHDA and SQIVND (reference sequence). This CDR3 has 13 amino acids. The CDR3, as DNA: TGTGCCAGTAGTATAGCCCCTTACTACGAGCAGTACTTC. Translated, it gives CASSIAPYYEQYF.

The gene calls are TRBV18 and TRBJ2-5; D not certain. Trimming took 0 bases from V and 5 from J, leaving 7 bases between them. Germline CDR1 is KGHSH and CDR2 is LQKENI. The CDR3 spans 13 residues. CDR3 sequence: CASSPPTRETQYF. The CDR3 nucleotides read TGTGCCAGCTCACCACCCACCCGGGAGACCCAGTACTTC.